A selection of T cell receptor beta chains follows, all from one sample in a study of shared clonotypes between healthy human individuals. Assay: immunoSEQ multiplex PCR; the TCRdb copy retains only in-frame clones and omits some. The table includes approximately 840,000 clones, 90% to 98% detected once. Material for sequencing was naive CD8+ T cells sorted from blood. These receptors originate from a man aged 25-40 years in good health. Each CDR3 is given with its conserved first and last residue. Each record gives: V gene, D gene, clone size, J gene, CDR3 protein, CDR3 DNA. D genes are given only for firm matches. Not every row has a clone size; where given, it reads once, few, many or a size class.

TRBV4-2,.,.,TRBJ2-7,CASSDSADSYEQYF,TGTGCCAGCAGCGACTCAGCGGATTCCTACGAGCAGTACTTC
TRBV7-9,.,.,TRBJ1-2,CASSLASDSNYGYTF,TGTGCCAGCAGCTTAGCTTCGGACAGTAACTATGGCTACACCTTC
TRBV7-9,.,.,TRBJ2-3,CASRSSTDTQYF,TGTGCCAGCAGATCTAGCACAGATACGCAGTATTTT
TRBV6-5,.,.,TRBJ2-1,CASSYSWGSSYNEQFF,TGTGCCAGCAGTTACTCCTGGGGTAGCTCCTACAATGAGCAGTTCTTC
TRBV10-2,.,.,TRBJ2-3,CASSDLGVTTDTQYF,TGCGCCAGCAGTGATCTTGGGGTGACCACAGATACGCAGTATTTT
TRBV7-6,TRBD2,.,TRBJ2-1,CASSLEASGTYNEQFF,TGTGCCAGCAGCTTAGAAGCTAGCGGGACCTACAATGAGCAGTTCTTC
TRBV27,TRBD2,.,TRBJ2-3,CASSRSGSVDTQYF,TGTGCCAGCAGTCGGAGCGGGAGTGTAGATACGCAGTATTTT
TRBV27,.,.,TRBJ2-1,CASSTDPSSYNEQFF,TGTGCCAGCAGTACCGACCCGAGCTCCTACAATGAGCAGTTCTTC
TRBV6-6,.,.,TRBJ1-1,CASTDRTNEAFF,TGTGCCAGCACCGACCGGACAAATGAAGCTTTCTTT
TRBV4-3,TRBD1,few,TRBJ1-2,CASSQAQGSYGYTF,TGCGCCAGCAGCCAAGCACAGGGGAGTTATGGCTACACCTTC
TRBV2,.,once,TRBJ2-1,CASSDGYNEQFF,TGTGCCAGCAGTGACGGATACAATGAGCAGTTCTTC
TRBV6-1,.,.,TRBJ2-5,CASRKYGGAEETQYF,TGTGCCAGCAGGAAGTATGGAGGGGCTGAAGAGACCCAGTACTTC
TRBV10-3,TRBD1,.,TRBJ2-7,CAISPGQGAEQYF,TGTGCCATCAGCCCGGGACAGGGAGCCGAGCAGTACTTC
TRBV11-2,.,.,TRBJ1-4,CASSPPITGEKLFF,TGTGCCAGCAGCCCCCCAATTACAGGGGAAAAACTGTTTTTT
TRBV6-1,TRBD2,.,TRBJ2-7,CASSTFRGSSYEQYF,TGTGCCAGCAGTACCTTCCGCGGGAGCTCCTACGAGCAGTACTTC
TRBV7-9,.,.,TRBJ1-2,CASSLVPDHSTHYGYTF,TGTGCCAGCAGCTTAGTGCCAGACCACTCAACTCACTATGGCTACACCTTC
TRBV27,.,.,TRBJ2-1,CASSQPPPNEQFF,TGTGCCAGCAGTCAACCCCCCCCCAATGAGCAGTTCTTC
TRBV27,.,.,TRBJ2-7,CATSLGPLTYEQYF,TGTGCCACCAGTCTAGGTCCTCTAACCTACGAGCAGTACTTC
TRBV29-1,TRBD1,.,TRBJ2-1,CSVWTGLVDEQFF,TGCAGCGTTTGGACAGGGTTAGTAGATGAGCAGTTCTTC
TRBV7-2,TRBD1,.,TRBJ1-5,CASSLDRTSQPQHF,TGTGCCAGCAGCTTGGACAGGACGAGTCAGCCCCAGCATTTT
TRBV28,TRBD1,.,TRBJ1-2,CASSVTQAGQSYGYTF,TGTGCCAGCAGCGTAACTCAAGCGGGACAGTCATATGGCTACACCTTC
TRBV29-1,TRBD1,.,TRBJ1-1,CSVADLGQDRGNTEAFF,TGCAGCGTTGCCGATTTGGGGCAGGACAGGGGAAACACTGAAGCTTTCTTT
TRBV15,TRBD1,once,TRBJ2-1,CATSRVEGTDEFF,TGTGCCACCAGCAGAGTTGAGGGGACAGATGAGTTCTTC
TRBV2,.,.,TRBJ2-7,CASGRASSYEQYF,TGTGCCAGCGGCAGGGCTAGCTCCTACGAGCAGTACTTC
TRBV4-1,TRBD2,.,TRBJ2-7,CASSQVVLAATYEQYF,TGCGCCAGCAGCCAAGTTGTACTAGCGGCAACCTACGAGCAGTACTTC
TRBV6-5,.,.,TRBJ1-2,CASSPTTNSYGYTF,TGTGCCAGCAGCCCGACGACCAATTCCTATGGCTACACCTTC
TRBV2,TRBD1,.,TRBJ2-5,CASSPGQGRETQYF,TGTGCCAGCAGCCCGGGACAGGGTCGCGAGACCCAGTACTTC
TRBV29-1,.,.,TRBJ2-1,CSAATSYMNEQFF,TGCAGCGCCGCGACCTCCTATATGAATGAGCAGTTCTTC
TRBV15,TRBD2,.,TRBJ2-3,CATSRDSGGDTDTQYF,TGTGCCACCAGCAGAGACTCGGGGGGAGACACAGATACGCAGTATTTT
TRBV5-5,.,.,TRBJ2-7,CASSPRQVTYEQYF,TGTGCCAGCAGCCCACGACAGGTTACCTACGAGCAGTACTTC
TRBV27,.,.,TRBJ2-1,CASSYTSGNEQFF,TGTGCCAGCAGCTATACCTCCGGGAATGAGCAGTTCTTC